This T cell receptor (beta chain) was obtained from a study of OX40 agonist ivuxolimab in advanced cancers. Study as a whole: At 0.01 to 10 mg/kg, ivuxolimab was administered intravenously to patients every 2 weeks. The mean age was 60 years, ranging from about 20 to 79, with under 90% of participants male. Study results and caveats: Low normalized T-cell clonal expansion was additionally recorded for some nonresponders. At 0.1-3.0 mg/kg, partial responders had clonal expansion among the lowest observed.

On this clone itself: Its target is unknown.

CDR3 length: 13 amino acids. With V trimmed by 6 bases and J by 8 bases, 5 bases remained unmatched. The germline V gene encodes CDR1 LNHDA and CDR2 SQIVND (reference sequence). Only in-frame clones appear in the TCRdb table, and some are missing; sequencing was by immunoSEQ multiplex PCR. This table has fewer than 55,000 clones, roughly 80% appearing once. The sequence derives from an adult with an advanced solid tumor such as melanoma, head and neck, liver or kidney cancer. This specimen was CD4+ or CD8+ T cells sorted from blood, taken in a trial of the OX40 agonist ivuxolimab. The rearrangement uses TRBV19 and TRBJ2-1, with 9 bases identical to TRBD2. The DNA for the CDR3 is TGTGCCAGTAGGACGGCGGGGGGGCATGAGCAGTTCTTC. It encodes CASRTAGGHEQFF.